Below are 8 T cell receptor beta chains sequenced from a single sample in a study of blood T cell repertoires in COVID-19 (TCRdb year 2020). To prepare the library, the immunoSEQ multiplex PCR assay was applied. What TCRdb holds here is the immuneACCESS table cut down to in-frame rearrangements. Part of the clones is not present; checked against another copy, under half of the missing clones reflect an unresolved V gene, and the others are unexplained. This sample comprises under 200,000 clones, around 87% of them detected only once. Jointly, the top ten make up around 2.3% of the sample. The sequencing input was peripheral blood. The receptors originated from a middle-aged man with active or convalescent COVID-19.

This chain joins TRBV7-2 and TRBJ2-7, with 7 nucleotides matching TRBD2. The trim removed 7 bases at V and 4 bases at J, leaving 16 bases unmatched. The V gene's germline CDR1 is SGHTA and CDR2 FQGNSA. There are 16 residues in the CDR3. CDR3 DNA sequence: TGTGCCAGCACCCTCGCAGCGGGGATGGGCGCTTACGAGCAGTACTTC. As protein: CASTLAAGMGAYEQYF.

The V and J genes are TRBV29-1 and TRBJ1-1; perhaps TRBD1 as D (6 bases). This CDR3 has 12 amino acids. CDR1 is SQVTM and CDR2 is ANQGSEA in the germline V gene. With 4 bases removed from V and 9 bases from J, the gap between germline ends came to 15 bases. This chain's CDR3 is CSVGGGADQAFF. CDR3 bases: TGCAGCGTTGGGGGGGGCGCAGATCAAGCTTTCTTT.

This chain links TRBV6-5 with TRBJ2-5, with D maybe TRBD2 (5 bases). Trimming cost V 5 bases and J 7 bases, with 14 bases left between them. CDR3 length: 13 residues. The germline V gene has CDR1 MNHEY and CDR2 SVGAGI. The CDR3 region has the DNA TGTGCCAGCAGTCACGGGGTTAACAGGACCCAGTACTTC. Its protein product is CASSHGVNRTQYF.

The rearrangement joins TRBV6-1 to TRBJ2-2, with D perhaps matching TRBD1 (6 bases). CDR1 MNHNS and CDR2 SASEGT come from the germline V gene. V lost 4 bases and J 6 bases, leaving 21 bases between the germline ends. CDR3 length: 17 amino acids. CDR3 nucleotides: TGTGCCAGCAGTGCCCTCCAGGGGATGGGTTTGGCCGGGGAGCTGTTTTTT. It translates to CASSALQGMGLAGELFF.

As concerns this clone: Sequence at one end of the junction differs from germline and may be a read error. The rearrangement links TRBV7-7 to TRBJ2-1, with 7 bases lining up with TRBD2. CDR1 is SSHAT and CDR2 is FNYEAQ in the germline V gene (reference sequence). CDR3 length: 13 amino acids. This chain's CDR3 is CASSLGAGYEQFF. In nucleotides, the CDR3 is TGTGCTAGCAGCTTAGGAGCGGGGTATGAGCAGTTCTTC.

This rearrangement joins TRBV21-1 to TRBJ2-7; the D call of TRBD2 is as the table states it, not checked on the DNA. TRBV21-1 has pseudogene status. This CDR3 is 17 amino acids long. The CDR3 protein is CASRNTSVVRSSYEQYF. The CDR3 bases are TGTGCCAGCAGAAATACGTCGGTCGTTCGGAGCTCCTACGAGCAGTACTTC.

The sample holds a few counts of this clone. In DNA, the CDR3 is TGCGCCAGCAGCCAAGAAGCTAGCGGGGCTTACAATGAGCAGTTCTTC. Translating gives CASSQEASGAYNEQFF. V is TRBV4-1 and J is TRBJ2-1; 9 bases are a match to TRBD2. This CDR3 is built from 16 residues. Trimming cost V 0 bases and J 4 bases; bases outside gene matches: 4. CDR1 is MGHRA and CDR2 is YSYEKL in the germline V gene.

The rearrangement joins TRBV11-3 to TRBJ2-3; possibly TRBD1 for D (6 bases). The germline V gene has CDR1 SGHNT and CDR2 YENEEA. V lost 5 bases and J lost 4, with 10 bases in between. The CDR3 extends over 13 amino acids. CDR3 in amino acids: CASSVTGSDTQYF. The CDR3 nucleotides read TGTGCCAGCAGCGTAACAGGGTCAGATACGCAGTATTTT.